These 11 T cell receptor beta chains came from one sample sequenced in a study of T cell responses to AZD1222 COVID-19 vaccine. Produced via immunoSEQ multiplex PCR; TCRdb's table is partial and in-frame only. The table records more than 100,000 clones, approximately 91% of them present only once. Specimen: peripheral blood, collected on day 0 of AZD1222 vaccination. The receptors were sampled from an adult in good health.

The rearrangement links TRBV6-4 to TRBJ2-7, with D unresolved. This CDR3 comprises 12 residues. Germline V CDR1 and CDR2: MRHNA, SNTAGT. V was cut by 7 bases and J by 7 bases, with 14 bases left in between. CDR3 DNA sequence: TGTGCCAGCATCCACTCCCTACGGGAGCAGTACTTC. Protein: CASIHSLREQYF.

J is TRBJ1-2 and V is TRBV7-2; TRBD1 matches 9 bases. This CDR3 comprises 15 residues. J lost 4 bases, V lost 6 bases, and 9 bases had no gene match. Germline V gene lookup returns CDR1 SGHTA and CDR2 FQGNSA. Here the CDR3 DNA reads TGTGCCAGCAGACGAGACAGGGGGGCAGGCTATGGCTACACCTTC. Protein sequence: CASRRDRGAGYGYTF.

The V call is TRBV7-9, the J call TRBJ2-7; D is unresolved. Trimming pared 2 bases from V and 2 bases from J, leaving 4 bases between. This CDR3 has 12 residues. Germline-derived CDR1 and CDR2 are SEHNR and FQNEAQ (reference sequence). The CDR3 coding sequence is TGTGCCAGCAGCTTATCCCCCTACGAGCAGTACTTC. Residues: CASSLSPYEQYF.

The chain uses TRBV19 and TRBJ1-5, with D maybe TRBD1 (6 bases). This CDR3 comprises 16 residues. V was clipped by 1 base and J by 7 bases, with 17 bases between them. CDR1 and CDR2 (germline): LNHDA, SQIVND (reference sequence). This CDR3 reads CASSIGGTGTPQPQHF. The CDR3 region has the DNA TGTGCCAGTAGTATAGGGGGAACCGGGACACCACAGCCCCAGCATTTT.

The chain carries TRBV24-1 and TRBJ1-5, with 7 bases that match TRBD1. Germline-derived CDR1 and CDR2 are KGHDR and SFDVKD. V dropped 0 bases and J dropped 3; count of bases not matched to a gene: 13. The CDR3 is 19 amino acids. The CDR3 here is CATSDLAPGKGAFNQPQHF. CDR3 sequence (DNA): TGTGCCACCAGTGATTTGGCTCCGGGAAAGGGGGCTTTCAATCAGCCCCAGCATTTT.

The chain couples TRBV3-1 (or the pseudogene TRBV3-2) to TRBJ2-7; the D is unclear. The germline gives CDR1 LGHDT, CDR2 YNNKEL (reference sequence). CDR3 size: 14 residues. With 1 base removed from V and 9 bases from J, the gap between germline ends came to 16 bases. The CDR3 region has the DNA TGTGCCAGCAGCCAAGTCCAGCAGACGTTGGGGCAGTACTTC. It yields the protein CASSQVQQTLGQYF.

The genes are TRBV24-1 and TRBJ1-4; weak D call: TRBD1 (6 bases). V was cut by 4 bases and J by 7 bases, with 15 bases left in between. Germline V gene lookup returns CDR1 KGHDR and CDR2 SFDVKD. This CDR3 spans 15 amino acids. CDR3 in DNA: TGTGCCACCAGTGAGCCAGGGGAGGTGGGTGAAAAACTGTTTTTT. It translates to CATSEPGEVGEKLFF.

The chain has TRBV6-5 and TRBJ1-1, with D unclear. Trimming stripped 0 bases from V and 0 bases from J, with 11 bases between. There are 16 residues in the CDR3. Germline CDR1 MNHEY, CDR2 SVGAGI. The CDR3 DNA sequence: TGTGCCAGCAGTTACTCGAGAGAGACAATGAACACTGAAGCTTTCTTT. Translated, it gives CASSYSRETMNTEAFF.

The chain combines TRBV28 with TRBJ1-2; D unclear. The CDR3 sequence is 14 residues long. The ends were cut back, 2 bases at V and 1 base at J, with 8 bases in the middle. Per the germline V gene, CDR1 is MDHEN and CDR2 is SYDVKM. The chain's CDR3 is CASSLGQINYGYTF. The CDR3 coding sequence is TGTGCCAGCAGTTTAGGTCAGATTAACTATGGCTACACCTTC.

CDR3 nucleotide sequence: TGTGCCAGCAGTTGGGGACAGGGGCGCGAGCAGTACTTC. It codes for CASSWGQGREQYF. The V and J genes are TRBV27 and TRBJ2-7; 10 bases align to TRBD1. The ends lost 4 bases at V and 6 bases at J; junction bases unmatched: 3. CDR3 length equals 13 residues. From germline, CDR1 is MNHEY and CDR2 SMNVEV (reference sequence).

The DNA for the CDR3 is TGTGCCAGCAGTTTTCGGGGCCTCGGCGGAAATGGCTACACCTTC. Its translation is CASSFRGLGGNGYTF. The chain has TRBV27 and TRBJ1-2, with D possibly matching TRBD1 (5 bases). Germline lookup yields CDR1 MNHEY and CDR2 SMNVEV (reference sequence). Between the trimmed V and J ends, which lost 3 bases and 6 bases, there was a span of 17 bases. The CDR3 runs 15 residues.